The clone carrying this T cell receptor beta chain was counted a few times. Its antigen is still unknown. In TCRdb, the 5' RACE reads were re-called with MiXCR into one record per CDR3 protein. The sample consists of 250,000 to 350,000 distinct CDR3 sequences, approximately 19% of them appearing once. Germline CDR1 reads KGHDR; CDR2 reads SFDVKD. V shed 3 bases, J shed 1 base, and the junction held 1 base outside the gene matches. The CDR3 is 15 residues long. This sample was taken from a study of T-cell memory formation after mild COVID-19. Study-level findings and limits: Memory from before infection featured some responding clones, which suggests cross-reactive memory joined.

This clonotype originated in a man aged 18 to 29 who had mild COVID-19 (a few samples of this study predate the infection). Cell type and time point are not known. Material for sequencing was PBMCs or a T cell subset sorted from them (not recorded which). The chain has TRBV24-1 and TRBJ2-3, with 9 bases identical to TRBD2. The CDR3 nucleotides are TGTGCCACCAGTGATCCTAGCGGGGGCACAGATACGCAGTATTTT. Translated: CATSDPSGGTDTQYF.